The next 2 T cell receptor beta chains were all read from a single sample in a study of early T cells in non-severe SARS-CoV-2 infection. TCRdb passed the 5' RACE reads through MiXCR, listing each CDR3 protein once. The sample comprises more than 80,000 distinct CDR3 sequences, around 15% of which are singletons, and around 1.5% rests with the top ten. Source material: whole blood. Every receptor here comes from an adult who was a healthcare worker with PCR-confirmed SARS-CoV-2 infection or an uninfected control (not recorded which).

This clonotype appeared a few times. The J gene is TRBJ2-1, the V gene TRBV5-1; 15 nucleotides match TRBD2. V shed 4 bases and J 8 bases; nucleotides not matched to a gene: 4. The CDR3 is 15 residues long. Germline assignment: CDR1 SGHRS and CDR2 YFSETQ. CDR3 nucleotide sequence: TGCGCCAGCAGCATGGGACTAGCGGGGGGTGATGAGCAGTTCTTC. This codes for CASSMGLAGGDEQFF.

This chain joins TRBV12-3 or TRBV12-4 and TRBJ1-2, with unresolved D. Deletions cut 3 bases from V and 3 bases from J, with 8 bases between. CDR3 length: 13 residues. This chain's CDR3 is CASSLEEDYGYTF. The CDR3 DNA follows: TGTGCCAGCAGTTTGGAAGAGGACTATGGCTACACCTTC.